This T cell receptor beta chain is from a study of blood T cell repertoires in COVID-19. About the study: Sites across the United States, Italy and Spain contributed samples from acute and convalescent COVID-19. T cells, B-cell-depleted T cells, or PBMCs provided the cDNA or gDNA that served as material.

Repertoires were generated with immunoSEQ multiplex PCR, while TCRdb's copy carries only in-frame clones and drops some. The sample contains about 270,000 clones, approximately 89% of which appear only once. This TCR came from a man aged 40-50 years with active or convalescent COVID-19. The sample comprised peripheral blood.

The CDR3 sequence is CATRPGGTGELFF. CDR3 bases: TGTGCCACCAGGCCAGGGGGCACCGGGGAGCTGTTTTTT. The chain is built from TRBV24-1 and TRBJ2-2; 7 bases fit TRBD1. J lost 4 bases, V lost 7 bases, and 2 bases had no gene match. Germline V gene sequence: CDR1 KGHDR, CDR2 SFDVKD. The CDR3 length is 13 residues.